The 20 T cell receptor beta chains given below trace back to one sample, sequenced in a study of blood T cell repertoires in COVID-19. Sequencing was performed with immunoSEQ multiplex PCR; in TCRdb, only in-frame clones are kept and a portion is missing. The top ten hold over 6.5% of the sample, which has about 140,000 clones, under 85% seen once. The source material was peripheral blood. These receptors were collected from a man aged 50 or older with active or convalescent COVID-19.

The chain couples TRBV5-6 to TRBJ2-1, with TRBD2 as a possible D gene (6 bases). The V end was cut by 1 base, the J end by 2 bases, with 13 bases between. Germline V gives CDR1 SGHDT, CDR2 YYEEEE. The CDR3 is 16 residues long. DNA for the CDR3: TGTGCCAGCAGCTTGTGGTCTGGAGGGCCCTACAATGAGCAGTTCTTC. Translated: CASSLWSGGPYNEQFF.

The V call is TRBV28, the J call TRBJ2-5; 8 positions agree with TRBD1. The trim removed 4 bases at V and 0 bases at J, leaving 10 bases unmatched. This CDR3 region has 17 residues. Germline loops: CDR1 MDHEN, CDR2 SYDVKM. CDR3: CASSSLPRQGYQETQYF. CDR3 nucleotide sequence: TGTGCCAGCAGTTCACTCCCTCGACAGGGGTACCAAGAGACCCAGTACTTC.

V and J are TRBV10-3 and TRBJ2-3; 8 bases line up with TRBD2. The germline CDR1 and CDR2 sequences are ENHRY and SYGVKD. V was clipped by 8 bases and J by 2 bases; unmatched bases: 9. This CDR3 has 15 amino acids. This CDR3 is CAIRGAGGSTDTQYF. The CDR3 bases are TGTGCCATCCGAGGTGCGGGAGGTTCCACAGATACGCAGTATTTT.

V gene TRBV6-6 combines with J gene TRBJ2-3, with unresolved D. The CDR3 contains 14 residues. Trimming pared 1 base from V and 3 bases from J, leaving 8 bases between. CDR1 is MNHNY and CDR2 is SVGAGI in the germline V gene (reference sequence). The CDR3 DNA reads as TGTGCCAGCAGTTACTTACTCCAAACAGATACGCAGTATTTT. This codes for CASSYLLQTDTQYF.

The genes are TRBV24-1 and TRBJ1-6, with TRBD1 as a possible D gene (6 bases). CDR3 length: 19 residues. The germline V gene has CDR1 KGHDR and CDR2 SFDVKD. Trimming took 3 bases from V and 1 from J, leaving 18 bases between them. The CDR3 sequence is CATSDQGQSKGSYNSPLHF. The CDR3 region has the DNA TGTGCCACCAGTGATCAGGGGCAGAGTAAGGGATCCTATAATTCACCCCTCCACTTT.

The chain is built from TRBV6-5 and TRBJ1-6; D gene ambiguous. V dropped 4 bases and J dropped 7 bases, with 14 bases sitting between them. Germline assignment: CDR1 MNHEY and CDR2 SVGAGI. The CDR3 runs to 15 residues. CDR3 sequence reads: CASSFIWSDNSPLHF. CDR3 bases: TGTGCCAGCAGTTTCATTTGGAGCGACAATTCACCCCTCCACTTT.

This clone was recorded only once. The rearrangement links TRBV5-4 to TRBJ2-7, with a weak D call TRBD2 (5 bases). The CDR3 is 14 residues long. The V end was cut by 4 bases, the J end by 1 base, with 12 bases between. Per the germline V gene, CDR1 is SGHNT and CDR2 is YYREEE (reference sequence). CDR3 amino acids: CASSGGLASYEQYF. CDR3 sequence (DNA): TGTGCCAGCAGCGGCGGACTTGCGTCCTACGAGCAGTACTTC. Full variable domain (rest looked up from reference TRBV5-4 and TRBJ2-7): ETGVTQSPTHLIKTRGQQVTLRCSSQSGHNTVSWYQQALGQGPQFIFQYYREEENGRGNFPPRFSGLQFPNYSSELNVNALELDDSALYLCASSGGLASYEQYFGPGTRLTVT.

This chain uses TRBV9 with TRBJ2-2; tentative D call: TRBD1 (5 bases). Trimming took off 3 bases at V and 2 bases at J, with 11 bases between the two ends. The CDR3 totals 15 residues. CDR1 and CDR2 (germline): SGDLS, YYNGEE. The CDR3, as DNA: TGTGCCAGCAGCGGCAGGGTATCTAACACCGGGGAGCTGTTTTTT. It encodes CASSGRVSNTGELFF.

The chain uses TRBV6-5 and TRBJ2-1, with no clear D. The length of the CDR3 is 13 residues. Germline values: CDR1 MNHEY, CDR2 SVGAGI. Trimming took 8 bases from V and 0 from J, leaving 8 bases between them. Here the CDR3 DNA reads TGTGCCAGCGGCGGAGTCTCCTACAATGAGCAGTTCTTC. This sequence encodes CASGGVSYNEQFF.

This clone was seen just once. The chain links TRBV5-6 to TRBJ1-2; maybe TRBD1 (5 bases). Germline CDR1 and CDR2: SGHDT and YYEEEE. With 0 bases removed from V and 5 bases from J, the gap between germline ends came to 11 bases. This CDR3 contains 14 residues. The CDR3 reads CASSLVVAGYGYTF. The CDR3 DNA follows: TGTGCCAGCAGCTTGGTGGTCGCAGGGTATGGCTACACCTTC.

This chain links TRBV5-1 with TRBJ2-1; D is undetermined. With 0 bases removed from V and 3 bases from J, the gap between germline ends came to 7 bases. CDR1 SGHRS and CDR2 YFSETQ come from the germline V gene. This CDR3 contains 14 residues. CDR3 residues: CASSLGYSYNEQFF. The DNA for the CDR3 is TGCGCCAGCAGCTTGGGTTACAGCTACAATGAGCAGTTCTTC.

The CDR3 sequence is CASKRNLPGTDTQYF. The CDR3 nucleotides are TGTGCCAGCAAGAGGAACCTCCCCGGCACAGATACGCAGTATTTT. The chain links TRBV2 to TRBJ2-3, with no clear D. The CDR3 sequence is 15 residues long. Trimming removed 7 bases at V and 1 base at J, with 15 bases between. Looked up from germline, CDR1 is SNHLY and CDR2 is FYNNEI.

The chain links TRBV4-1 to TRBJ2-3; possible D gene TRBD2, 6 bases. The CDR3 is made up of 15 amino acids. Trimming removed 0 bases at V and 5 bases at J, with 12 bases between. Germline V gives CDR1 MGHRA, CDR2 YSYEKL. The CDR3 DNA is TGCGCCAGCAGCCAAGAAGGGAGGAGGGGAGATACGCAGTATTTT. Amino acids: CASSQEGRRGDTQYF.

This chain uses TRBV9 with TRBJ2-3; D might be TRBD2 (6 bases). The ends were cut back, 1 base at V and 6 bases at J, with 18 bases in the middle. CDR1 SGDLS and CDR2 YYNGEE come from the germline V gene. This CDR3 contains 16 residues. The CDR3 DNA reads TGTGCCAGCAGCGTATTCGGGAGTGGTCTCACCGATACGCAGTATTTT. Residues: CASSVFGSGLTDTQYF.

CDR3 DNA: TGTGCCAGCTCACCCCCGGGACAACCAACGAATAGCTCTGGAAACACCATATATTTT. This sequence encodes CASSPPGQPTNSSGNTIYF. The V and J genes are TRBV18 and TRBJ1-3; possible D gene TRBD1, 6 bases. Germline-derived CDR1 and CDR2 are KGHSH and LQKENI. The CDR3 spans 19 residues. V lost 3 bases and J 0 bases, leaving 21 bases between the germline ends.

V gene TRBV27 combines with J gene TRBJ2-2, with 7 bases fitting TRBD1. V shed 2 bases and J 3 bases; nucleotides not matched to a gene: 3. The CDR3 extends over 15 amino acids. In germline, CDR1 is MNHEY, CDR2 SMNVEV (reference sequence). CDR3 bases: TGTGCCAGCAGTTTAGGCAGGGGGTACACCGGGGAGCTGTTTTTT. This translates into CASSLGRGYTGELFF.

This clone has a handful of counts. V is TRBV28 and J is TRBJ1-4; D remains unclear. The germline CDR1 and CDR2 sequences are MDHEN and SYDVKM. Trimming removed 7 bases at V and 8 bases at J, with 14 bases between. The CDR3 loop spans 13 amino acids. CDR3 sequence: CASNLVESEKLFF. The CDR3 DNA reads TGTGCCAGCAACTTGGTCGAATCCGAAAAACTGTTTTTT.

The table lists this clone with a few counts. This chain connects TRBV28 to TRBJ2-7, with a tentative D call TRBD1 (7 bases). V was shortened by 9 bases and J by 7 bases, with 16 bases between the two germline ends. CDR1 is MDHEN and CDR2 is SYDVKM in the germline V gene. This CDR3 has 12 amino acids. DNA of the CDR3: TGTGCCAGTTGGGACTCAGGGGGGGAGCAGTACTTC. Protein product: CASWDSGGEQYF.

The gene calls are TRBV4-1 and TRBJ2-1; TRBD2 matches 7 bases. Germline CDR1 is MGHRA and CDR2 is YSYEKL. The CDR3 runs to 17 residues. The V gene end was trimmed by 1 base and the J gene end by 5 bases; junction bases not matched to a gene: 11. The CDR3 DNA reads as TGCGCCAGCAGCCAAGTTGGATGGCCTAGCGGAGACAATGAGCAGTTCTTC. Residues: CASSQVGWPSGDNEQFF.

The chain combines TRBV27 with TRBJ2-7; 12 nucleotides line up with TRBD1. CDR3 size: 17 residues. V lost 4 bases, J lost 7 bases, and 14 bases stayed unmatched. The germline V gene encodes CDR1 MNHEY and CDR2 SMNVEV (reference sequence). CDR3 sequence (DNA): TGTGCCAGCAGTTGGGTGCCCCGGGACAGGGGGCGCGGAGAGCAGTACTTC. This sequence encodes CASSWVPRDRGRGEQYF.